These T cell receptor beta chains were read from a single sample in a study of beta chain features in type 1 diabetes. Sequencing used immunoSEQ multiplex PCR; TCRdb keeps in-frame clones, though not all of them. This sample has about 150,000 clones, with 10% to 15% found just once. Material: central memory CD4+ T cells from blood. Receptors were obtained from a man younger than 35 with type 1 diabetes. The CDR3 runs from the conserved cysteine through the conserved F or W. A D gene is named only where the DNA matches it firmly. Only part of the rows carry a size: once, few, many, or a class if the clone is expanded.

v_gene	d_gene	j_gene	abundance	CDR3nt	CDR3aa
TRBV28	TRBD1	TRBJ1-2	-	TGTGCCAGCAGTCCAGGGACAGGGGCTACCTATGGCTACACCTTC	CASSPGTGATYGYTF
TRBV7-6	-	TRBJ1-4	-	TGTGCCAGCAGCTCCGGGGAGTCTAAGAGTGAAAAACTGTTTTTT	CASSSGESKSEKLFF
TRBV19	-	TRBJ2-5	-	TGTGCCAGTAGTATCGTACAGCAAGAGACCCAGTACTTC	CASSIVQQETQYF
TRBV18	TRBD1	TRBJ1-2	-	TGTGCCAGCTCACTTGACAGGGCCCTGGCCTATGGCTACACCTTC	CASSLDRALAYGYTF
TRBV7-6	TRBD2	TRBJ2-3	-	TGTGCCAGCAGCCCGGGGGGGAGCAGGGCAGATACGCAGTATTTT	CASSPGGSRADTQYF
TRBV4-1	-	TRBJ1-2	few	TGCGCCAGCAGCCAAGCCCCCAGACAAACCCCAGTTGACTACACCTTC	CASSQAPRQTPVDYTF
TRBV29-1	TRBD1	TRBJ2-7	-	TGCAGCGTTGGTCCGGGACAGGGGGCATGGGAGCAGTACTTC	CSVGPGQGAWEQYF
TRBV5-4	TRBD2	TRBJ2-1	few	TGTGCCAGCAGCTTGATAGGAGGCGGGGGTGAGCAGTTCTTC	CASSLIGGGGEQFF
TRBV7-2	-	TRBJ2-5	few	TGTGCCAGCAGCCCGGGGTTTACCTCAGGGAAGGGGACCCAGTACTTC	CASSPGFTSGKGTQYF
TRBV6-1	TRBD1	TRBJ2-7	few	TGTGCCAGCAGTGTGAGCCGGGACAGGGAGTACTACGAGCAGTACTTC	CASSVSRDREYYEQYF
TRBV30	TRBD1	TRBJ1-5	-	TGTGCCTGGAGCCGGGACAGGGGAGGCAATCAGCCCCAGCATTTT	CAWSRDRGGNQPQHF
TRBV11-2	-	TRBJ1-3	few	TGTGCCAGTGGACGGCTCTTAGGAAACACCATATATTTT	CASGRLLGNTIYF
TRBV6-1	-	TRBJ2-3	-	TGTGCCAGCAGTGAAGGAGGTACGCAGTATTTT	CASSEGGTQYF